This TCR beta chain is from a study of T-cell memory formation after mild COVID-19. General study results and limits: Several responding clones turned up in pre-infection memory, indicating that cross-reactive memory may have taken part. Contracting CD4+ clones lay largely in CM and EM, with CD8+ ones residing in EMRA.

Amplification by 5'RACE using constant-segment primers produced TCR alpha and TCR beta cDNA libraries that carried sample barcodes and UMIs. MiXCR, applied by TCRdb to the 5' RACE reads, yields one record per CDR3 protein. The data show hundreds of thousands of distinct CDR3 sequences, roughly an eighth seen once. This clonotype has more than one count but fewer than ten. The antigen is unknown. Trimming cost V 6 bases and J 7 bases, with 15 bases left between them. The CDR3 runs 13 residues. Per germline, CDR1 MRHNA and CDR2 SNTAGT. Sequenced input: PBMCs or a T cell subset sorted from them (not recorded which). This receptor was taken from a man between 18 and 35 years old who had mild COVID-19 (a few samples of this study predate the infection). Cell type and time point are not known. The chain is built from TRBV6-4 and TRBJ2-5, with a possible D match to TRBD2 (7 bases). CDR3 loop: CASSPREGGTQYF. In nucleotides, the CDR3 is TGTGCCAGCAGCCCCAGGGAGGGGGGGACCCAGTACTTC.